The entry below describes one T cell receptor (beta chain). The antigen it recognizes is unknown. Base quality data are lacking; no much larger clone is found one base away. Libraries came from RACE. TCRdb shows the sequencer as NextSeq 500. Library preparation attached unique molecular identifiers to individual cDNA molecules for quantitative, reproducible TCR counting. Both TCR alpha and TCR beta chains were sequenced from each blood RNA sample. The paper's processing steps were these. Samples had a median of 95,638 TCRs, with a range from roughly 20,000 to 690,600. The Decombinator software suite was used to annotate the V, J and CDR3 of the TCR reads. To make PS versus PT1 abundance plots, every sample was subsampled to the same number of TCRs (28,000). TCRs were defined as expanded if absent before sensitization and observed at least eight times at the 2-week time point. Through fastp at Q25 and MiXCR, TCRdb rebuilt clones from the public reads, retaining in-frame beta chains. Each CDR3 protein gets just one entry, which takes the most common genes and DNA from the rows behind it. TCRdb's processing, not the authors', yielded these V and J calls. The sample table records around 99,000 distinct CDR3 sequences; 11% of these occur just once. The top ten clones comprise over 2% of the sample.

According to the study, the label for this sample's time point signals: patch test 2, 6 weeks after DPC sensitization. The treatment or condition label of this sample denotes: therapeutic diphenylcyclopropenone sensitization with weekly scalp DPC. Blood at each patch-test visit was drawn before the patch test was applied. To be eligible, patients had to be aged 18 to 70, diagnosed with alopecia and judged suitable for DPC therapy, while pregnant patients were excluded. Total RNA was extracted from unfractionated whole blood collected in Tempus Blood RNA tubes. The data belong to a study of human T cells and chemical hapten exposure (dated by TCRdb to the early 2020s). Regarding the study in general: For sensitization, 2% DPC in acetone was applied to a 2 cm by 2 cm area of upper inner arm skin. Weekly therapeutic DPC doses were additionally applied to the scalp of patients throughout the roughly 23-week study period. Patch testing was done on the upper back using Finn chambers containing 0.01% DPC, and results were scored after 6 days according to International Contact Dermatitis Research Group standards. Alopecia areata with under or over 50% scalp involvement, alopecia totalis and alopecia universalis were represented in the patient cohort, which was mostly female. The libraries were sequenced as a pool, and the TCR yield per sample differed mostly because of small variations in library volumes within the pool. Peripheral blood TCR repertoire changes were tracked in vivo in alopecia patients during primary and secondary sensitization to the hapten diphenylcyclopropenone (DPC). Blood samples were taken from patients before sensitization (week 0) and at 2, 6 and about 24 weeks after DPC sensitization. Blood for TCR sequencing was provided by twenty-nine alopecia patients at one to four time points (pre-sensitization, 2, 6 and 24 weeks). The paper as a whole reports these results and caveats: Significantly more large CDR3 similarity clusters were formed by expanded TCRs than by pre-sensitization or healthy control sets, consistent with antigen-driven responses. DPC sensitization did not change how many TCRs were above 1 in 1000 frequency, and no evidence was found of alterations in global repertoire structure. Repeated subsampling changed both the strength of the expansion versus patch-test correlation and the threshold at which the correlation became significant. All patients had alopecia, a presumed autoimmune disease, so their immune response might differ from that of healthy individuals. Patch test score was positively correlated with the number of PT1 expanded TCRs, with significance at thresholds 8, 16 and 32 but not at 4.

Including the terminal cysteine and phenylalanine, the CDR3 comprises 19 residues. The kept DNA is CDR3 alone, 57 bases in frame from the first base. Trimming leaves V shorter by 1 base and J shorter by 6 bases, with the junction holding 15 bases beyond the gene matches. The CDR1 and CDR2 encoded by the germline V gene are MDHEN and SYDVKM. The source is a man between 35 and 55 years old with alopecia areata. Some clones in this sample may be carry-over from other donors' samples. Sequenced material: whole blood, taken in connection with sensitization to the hapten diphenylcyclopropenone (DPC). The rearranged segments are TRBV28 and TRBJ2-7; 13 nucleotides in the junction match TRBD2. CDR3 protein: CASSLFRTSGSSRSAEQYF. The DNA is TGTGCCAGCAGTTTATTCCGGACTAGCGGGAGCTCAAGGTCCGCCGAGCAGTACTTC. Beyond the CDR3, the reference TRBV28 and TRBJ2-7 genes provide the residues; the full variable domain reads: DVKVTQSSRYLVKRTGEKVFLECVQDMDHENMFWYRQDPGLGLRLIYFSYDVKMKEKGDIPEGYSVSREKKERFSLILESASTNQTSMYLCASSLFRTSGSSRSAEQYFGPGTRLTVT.